The 11 T cell receptor beta chains reported below all come from one sample, sequenced in a study of cytomegalovirus exposure and HLA in healthy donors. The study ran its PCR with 60 Vbeta and 13 Jbeta primers. The method was immunoSEQ multiplex PCR; TCRdb's version includes in-frame clones alone and lacks a portion of them. The sample has under 200,000 clones; about 77% are singletons. Material for sequencing was PBMCs. These receptor sequences come from a male donor in good health and CMV-seropositive.

This rearrangement joins TRBV29-1 to TRBJ2-6, with D possibly being TRBD1 (5 bases). The CDR3 is 16 residues long. CDR1 is SQVTM and CDR2 is ANQGSEA in the germline V gene. The V and J ends lost 4 bases and 0 bases respectively, with 13 bases between them. This CDR3 reads CSVGDSPHSGANVLTF. Written as DNA, the CDR3 is TGCAGCGTTGGAGACAGTCCACACTCTGGGGCCAACGTCCTGACTTTC. The full variable domain, with the rest looked up from reference TRBV29-1 and TRBJ2-6, is SAVISQKPSRDICQRGTSLTIQCQVDSQVTMMFWYRQQPGQSLTLIATANQGSEATYESGFVIDKFPISRPNLTFSTLTVSNMSPEDSSIYLCSVGDSPHSGANVLTFGAGSRLTVL.

CDR3 sequence: CASSLQVSDTQYF. The CDR3 DNA reads as TGTGCCAGCAGCTTACAGGTTTCAGATACGCAGTATTTT. V and J are TRBV5-6 and TRBJ2-3; possible D gene TRBD1, 5 bases. With 2 bases removed from V and 4 bases from J, the gap between germline ends came to 8 bases. The CDR3 covers 13 residues. Germline CDR1 SGHDT, CDR2 YYEEEE.

This clone showed up just a few times. This rearrangement joins TRBV29-1 to TRBJ1-4, with a possible D match to TRBD1 (6 bases). V shed 3 bases and J shed 8 bases, with 13 bases lying between them. The CDR3 loop spans 13 amino acids. Germline CDR1 SQVTM, CDR2 ANQGSEA. The CDR3 DNA reads as TGCAGCGTTGATACAGGGTCTGGCGAAAAACTGTTTTTT. Amino acids: CSVDTGSGEKLFF.

This chain uses TRBV30 with TRBJ1-6, with TRBD1 matching over 9 bases. The ends lost 7 bases at V and 4 bases at J; junction bases unmatched: 5. The CDR3 is 14 residues long. Per germline, CDR1 GTSNPN and CDR2 SVGIG (reference sequence). CDR3 region: CASYDRGYNSPLHF. CDR3 sequence (DNA): TGTGCCTCGTACGACAGGGGGTATAATTCACCCCTCCACTTT.

J is TRBJ1-6 and V is TRBV14; D is unresolved. The CDR3 spans 14 residues. V was trimmed by 4 bases and J by 4 bases, leaving 8 bases between them. Germline V gene lookup returns CDR1 SGHDN and CDR2 FVKESK. The CDR3 protein is CASSPRGYNSPLHF. The CDR3 DNA reads TGTGCCAGCAGCCCCCGGGGTTATAATTCACCCCTCCACTTT.

This clone was detected once. The chain is built from TRBV30 and TRBJ1-1, with TRBD1 identical over 10 bases. The CDR3 is 17 amino acids. CDR1 GTSNPN and CDR2 SVGIG come from the germline V gene (reference sequence). After removal of 2 bases from V and 2 bases from J, the junction contained 11 bases not matched to a gene. The CDR3 coding sequence is TGTGCCTGGAGTCGACCAGACAGGGGGCTGATCAACACTGAAGCTTTCTTT. It translates to CAWSRPDRGLINTEAFF.

Here the CDR3 DNA reads TGTGCCAGCAGCCCCGGGACAGAGGCAGATACGCAGTATTTT. This sequence encodes CASSPGTEADTQYF. The chain combines TRBV7-3 with TRBJ2-3; 7 nucleotides align to TRBD1. Germline V gene sequence: CDR1 SGHTA, CDR2 FQGTGA. The CDR3 length is 14 residues. After removal of 5 bases from V and 4 bases from J, the junction contained 6 bases not matched to a gene.

This chain links TRBV2 with TRBJ1-1, with TRBD1 as a possible D gene (5 bases). CDR1 is SNHLY, CDR2 FYNNEI, per germline. V was cut by 7 bases and J by 5 bases, with 14 bases left in between. This CDR3 is built from 13 residues. This chain's CDR3 is CASIGPGKTEAFF. DNA of the CDR3: TGTGCCAGCATTGGGCCAGGGAAGACTGAAGCTTTCTTT.

The chain carries TRBV5-6 and TRBJ2-5; D gene ambiguous. The germline gives CDR1 SGHDT, CDR2 YYEEEE. V was cut by 0 bases and J by 5 bases, with 8 bases left in between. The CDR3 loop spans 13 amino acids. CDR3 residues: CASSLEYLETQYF. The DNA for the CDR3 is TGTGCCAGCAGCTTGGAATACTTGGAGACCCAGTACTTC.

Here the CDR3 DNA reads TGTGCCAGTAGTCGGGACAGCCCCAATCAGCCCCAGCATTTT. The encoded protein is CASSRDSPNQPQHF. This rearrangement joins TRBV19 to TRBJ1-5, with 7 bases lining up with TRBD1. This CDR3 has 14 amino acids. Per germline, CDR1 LNHDA and CDR2 SQIVND (reference sequence). Trimming at V came to 5 bases and at J to 3 bases, leaving 4 bases not matched to a gene. The whole variable domain, filled in from reference TRBV19 and TRBJ1-5, reads DGGITQSPKYLFRKEGQNVTLSCEQNLNHDAMYWYRQDPGQGLRLIYYSQIVNDFQKGDIAEGYSVSREKKESFPLTVTSAQKNPTAFYLCASSRDSPNQPQHFGDGTRLSIL.

The rearrangement uses TRBV18 and TRBJ1-2, with a possible D match to TRBD1 (5 bases). The V gene lost 3 bases and the J gene lost 9 bases, with 11 bases spanning the gap. Germline-derived CDR1 and CDR2 are KGHSH and LQKENI. The CDR3 length is 12 residues. CDR3 DNA: TGTGCCAGCTCACCTGGGGGGGAGAGCTACACCTTC. It translates to CASSPGGESYTF.